This T cell receptor beta chain was identified in a study of cytomegalovirus exposure and HLA in healthy donors. PCR employed 60 Vbeta and 13 Jbeta primers. Produced via immunoSEQ multiplex PCR; TCRdb's table is partial and in-frame only. The table includes about 130,000 clones, about 80% detected once. V lost 5 bases and J 5 bases, leaving 10 bases between the germline ends. The CDR3 loop spans 13 amino acids. CDR1 and CDR2 from the germline V gene are KGHSH and LQKENI. This clone appeared once. All donors participated as healthy donors of bone marrow. Specimen: PBMCs. The V and J genes are TRBV18 and TRBJ1-5; tentative D call: TRBD1 (5 bases). This sequence originates from a man aged 30-40 years in good health and CMV-seropositive. The CDR3 protein is CASSFDSYQPQHF. The CDR3 DNA is TGTGCCAGCTCATTCGACAGTTATCAGCCCCAGCATTTT.